Listed below are T cell receptor beta chains from one sample, sequenced in a study of blood T cell repertoires in COVID-19. The data were produced by immunoSEQ multiplex PCR, yet TCRdb's version contains in-frame clones alone and is incomplete. The sample carries 250,000 or so clones, around nine tenths recorded once. The source material was PBMCs or T cells enriched from blood (not recorded which). Every receptor here comes from a woman in her 50s who had recovered from COVID-19. Both conserved end residues are part of each CDR3. D genes are given only for firm matches. Part of the rows lack a size; the others show once, few, many or a class for expanded clones.

d_gene	v_gene	j_gene	abundance	CDR3aa
TRBD1	TRBV4-1	TRBJ1-4	-	CASSPPGQGNEKLFF
TRBD2	TRBV6-4	TRBJ2-3	few	CASSDARTSGADTQYF
-	TRBV6-5	TRBJ1-4	-	CASSLTGNEKLFF
TRBD2	TRBV19	TRBJ2-5	-	CASSLAGVASETQYF
TRBD1	TRBV18	TRBJ1-1	-	CASSVGQLNTEAFF
TRBD2	TRBV3-1/TRBV3-2	TRBJ2-1	-	CASSRGLAINEQFF
TRBD1	TRBV9	TRBJ2-2	-	CASSASYRGSNTGELFF
-	TRBV5-4	TRBJ2-7	few	CASSWTAIDEQYF
TRBD2	TRBV3-1/TRBV3-2	TRBJ2-5	-	CASSLAGGETQYF
-	TRBV4-1	TRBJ2-7	-	CASSQDPPRQFSSTYEQYF
TRBD1	TRBV30	TRBJ2-2	-	CAWSGGQGAGELFF
-	TRBV6-5	TRBJ2-2	-	CASSYSGLGELFF
TRBD2	TRBV3-1/TRBV3-2	TRBJ2-1	-	CASSHHSGREERGNQFF
-	TRBV30	TRBJ1-2	-	CASDILYSYGYTF
TRBD2	TRBV29-1	TRBJ2-3	-	CSVDAGGGRDTQYF
-	TRBV7-8	TRBJ2-7	-	CASSLEAEQYF
TRBD2	TRBV18	TRBJ2-1	-	CASSPSGRGANNEQFF
TRBD2	TRBV6-5	TRBJ2-1	few	CASKGEREWNEQFF
-	TRBV30	TRBJ1-1	once	CAWRRGGVDTEAFF
TRBD2	TRBV3-1/TRBV3-2	TRBJ2-7	-	CASGAGGTYEQYF
-	TRBV4-3	TRBJ1-6	-	CASSQDFRGYNSPLHF
-	TRBV18	TRBJ2-7	-	CASSPDRSFYEQYF
-	TRBV19	TRBJ1-3	few	CASSISGGGNTIYF
TRBD1	TRBV5-1	TRBJ2-3	-	CASSLGQGSTDTQYF
-	TRBV5-1	TRBJ2-5	-	CASRGGAHRETQYF
TRBD2	TRBV7-8	TRBJ2-7	-	CASSRLAGATYEQYF
-	TRBV6-2/TRBV6-3	TRBJ2-1	few	CASSSQTSSEVGPQFF
TRBD1	TRBV7-2	TRBJ1-3	-	CASSPTGVSGNTIYF
TRBD2	TRBV12-5	TRBJ2-2	-	CASGLGLAGSLGFGELFF
TRBD1	TRBV28	TRBJ2-2	-	CASSSGGSHTGELFF
TRBD1	TRBV19	TRBJ2-3	-	CASSIQGQGVDTQYF
-	TRBV29-1	TRBJ1-2	-	CSVESSYGYTF
-	TRBV5-4	TRBJ2-5	-	CASSSGGSQETQYF
-	TRBV2	TRBJ1-3	-	CASSEFGNTIYF
TRBD1	TRBV5-1	TRBJ1-2	once	CASSTGQGNYGYTF
TRBD2	TRBV19	TRBJ2-2	-	CASSTRSGANTGELFF
TRBD1	TRBV27	TRBJ1-2	-	CASSMTGIGYTF
TRBD1	TRBV27	TRBJ1-2	-	CASGPRDRGYGYTF
-	TRBV6-5	TRBJ2-7	once	CASKSRNKAAEQYF
-	TRBV14	TRBJ2-7	few	CASSQGSSEYF
TRBD2	TRBV2	TRBJ2-1	-	CASETTSFSEQFF